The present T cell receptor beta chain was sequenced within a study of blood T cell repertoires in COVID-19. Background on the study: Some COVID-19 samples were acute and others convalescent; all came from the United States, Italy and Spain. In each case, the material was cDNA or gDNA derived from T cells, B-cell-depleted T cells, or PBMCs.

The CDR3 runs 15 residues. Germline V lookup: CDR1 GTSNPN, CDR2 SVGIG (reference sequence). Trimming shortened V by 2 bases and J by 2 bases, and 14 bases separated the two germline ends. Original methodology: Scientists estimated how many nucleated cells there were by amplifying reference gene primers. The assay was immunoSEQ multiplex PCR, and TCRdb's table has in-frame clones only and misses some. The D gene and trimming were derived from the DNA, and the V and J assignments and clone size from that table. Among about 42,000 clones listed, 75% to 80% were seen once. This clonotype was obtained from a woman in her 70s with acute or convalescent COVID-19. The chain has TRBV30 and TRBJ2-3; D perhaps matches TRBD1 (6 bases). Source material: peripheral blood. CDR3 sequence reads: CAWSRAGAYTDTQYF. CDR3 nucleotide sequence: TGTGCCTGGAGTCGAGCAGGGGCCTACACAGATACGCAGTATTTT.